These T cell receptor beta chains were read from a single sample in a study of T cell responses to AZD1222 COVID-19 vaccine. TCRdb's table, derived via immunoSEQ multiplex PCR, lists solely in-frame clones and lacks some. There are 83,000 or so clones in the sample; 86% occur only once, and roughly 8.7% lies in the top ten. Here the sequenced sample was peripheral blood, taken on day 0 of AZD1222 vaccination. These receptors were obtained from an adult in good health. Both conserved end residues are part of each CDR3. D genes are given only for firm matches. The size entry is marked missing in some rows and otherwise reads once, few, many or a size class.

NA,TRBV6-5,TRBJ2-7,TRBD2,TGTGCCAGCAGTCGCGGACTAGCCTACGAGCAGTACTTC,CASSRGLAYEQYF
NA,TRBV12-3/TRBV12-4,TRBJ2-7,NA,TGTGCCAGCAAAGGGCTATGGTACGAGCAGTACTTC,CASKGLWYEQYF
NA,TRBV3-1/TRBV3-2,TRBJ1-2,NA,TGTGCCAGCAGCCTCCTCACAGGCGTCAGCTGGTATGGCTACACCTTC,CASSLLTGVSWYGYTF
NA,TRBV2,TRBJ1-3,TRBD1,TGTGCCAGCAGTGAAGCTAGGACCGGGACAGGGATCTCTGGAAACACCATATATTTT,CASSEARTGTGISGNTIYF
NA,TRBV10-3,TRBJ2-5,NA,TGTGCCATCAGTGGATCCACAGGGACGGAGACCCAGTACTTC,CAISGSTGTETQYF
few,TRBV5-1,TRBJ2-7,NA,TGCGCCAGCAGCCGTCTATTACAAGGCTACGAGCAGTACTTC,CASSRLLQGYEQYF
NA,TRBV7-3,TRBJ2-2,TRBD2,TGTGCCAGCAGCTTAATCGGGACTAGCGGGAGTTTTGGGACCGGGGAGCTGTTTTTT,CASSLIGTSGSFGTGELFF
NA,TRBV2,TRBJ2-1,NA,TGTGCCAGCAGTGAAGGGCAACCTTCCTACAATGAGCAGTTCTTC,CASSEGQPSYNEQFF
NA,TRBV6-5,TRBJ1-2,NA,TGTGCCAGCAGTTACTTACAGGCTCGAGGGGGCTACACCTTC,CASSYLQARGGYTF
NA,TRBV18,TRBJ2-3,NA,TGTGCCAGCTCCCAAACCGGGACCGCCAACACAGATACGCAGTATTTT,CASSQTGTANTDTQYF
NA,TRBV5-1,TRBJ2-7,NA,TGCGCCAGCAGCTTGCCCGGGACATGGGACGAGCAGTACTTC,CASSLPGTWDEQYF
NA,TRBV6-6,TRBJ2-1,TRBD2,TGTGCCAGCAGCTACAGCGGGAGGGCCGGCAATGAGCAGTTCTTC,CASSYSGRAGNEQFF
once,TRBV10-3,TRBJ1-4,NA,TGTGCCATCAGTGAGTCGCAGGCGTCGACTGAAAAACTGTTTTTT,CAISESQASTEKLFF
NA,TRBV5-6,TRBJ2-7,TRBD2,TGTGCCAGCAGCTCTTTTAGCGGGAGGGACGACGAGCAGTACTTC,CASSSFSGRDDEQYF
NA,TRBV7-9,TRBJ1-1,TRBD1,TGTGCCAGCAGTAAAAGTCAGGGGGTGTTTGGCACTGAAGCTTTCTTT,CASSKSQGVFGTEAFF
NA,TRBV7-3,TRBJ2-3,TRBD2,TGTGCCAGCAGCTTAGGGCGGGAGACAGATACGCAGTATTTT,CASSLGRETDTQYF
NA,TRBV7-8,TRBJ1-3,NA,TGTGCCAGCAGCTTTTTCCCCGACCCTGGGGGAAACACCATATATTTT,CASSFFPDPGGNTIYF
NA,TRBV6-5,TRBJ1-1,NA,TGTGCCAGCTGGGGGGGAACGGGCACTGAAGCTTTCTTT,CASWGGTGTEAFF
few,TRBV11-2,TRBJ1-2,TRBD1,TGTGCCAGCAGCTTAAGTCCAGGGGGCTTCTATGGCTACACCTTC,CASSLSPGGFYGYTF
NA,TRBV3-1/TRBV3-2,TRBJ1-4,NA,TGTGCCAGCAGCCAAAGGGGCGCAGGGGCTAATGAAAAACTGTTTTTT,CASSQRGAGANEKLFF
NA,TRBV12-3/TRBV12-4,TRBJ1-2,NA,TGTGCCAGCAGTTTCACTAACTATGGCTACACCTTC,CASSFTNYGYTF
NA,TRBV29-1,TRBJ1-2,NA,TGCAGCGTGGAATGGGTTTTTGGCTACACCTTC,CSVEWVFGYTF
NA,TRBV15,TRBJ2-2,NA,TGTGCCACCAGCCCGGACAGGAACACCGGGGAGCTGTTTTTT,CATSPDRNTGELFF
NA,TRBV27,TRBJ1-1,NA,TGTGCCAGCAGACCTACCACCTCAACTGACAGATACACTGAAGCTTTCTTT,CASRPTTSTDRYTEAFF
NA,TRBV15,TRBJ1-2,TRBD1,TGTGCCACCAGCAGAGATGAAAGCCCCCTGACAGGGGATGGGATACACTATGGCTACACCTTC,CATSRDESPLTGDGIHYGYTF
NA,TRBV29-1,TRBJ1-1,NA,TGCAGCACAAAGGGGGGGCTGAACACTGAAGCTTTCTTT,CSTKGGLNTEAFF
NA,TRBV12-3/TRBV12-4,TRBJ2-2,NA,TGTGCCAGCAGTTTAGGTCACGGGGAGCTGTTTTTT,CASSLGHGELFF
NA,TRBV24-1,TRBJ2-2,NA,TGTGCCACCAGTGATATGTCGAGGGGGGAGCTGTTTTTT,CATSDMSRGELFF
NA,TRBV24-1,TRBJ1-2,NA,TGTGCCACCCCCGGGACACCTTATGGCTACACCTTC,CATPGTPYGYTF
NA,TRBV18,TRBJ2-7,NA,TGTGCCAGCTCACCGGGTCAGCTACTCGCCTACGAGCAGTACTTC,CASSPGQLLAYEQYF
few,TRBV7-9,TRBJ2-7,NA,TGTGCCAGCAGTTCGGGGCGATACTACGAGCAGTACTTC,CASSSGRYYEQYF
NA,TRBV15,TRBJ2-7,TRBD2,TGTGCCACCAGCGTCTCCGGGACTAGCGGCTACGAGCAGTACTTC,CATSVSGTSGYEQYF
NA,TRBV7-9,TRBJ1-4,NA,TGTGCCAGCAGCGCTACCCAGAGCGGACTGTTTTTT,CASSATQSGLFF
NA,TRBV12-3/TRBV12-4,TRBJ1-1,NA,TGTGCCAGCAGTCGCGGACAAGCAGCTTTCTTT,CASSRGQAAFF
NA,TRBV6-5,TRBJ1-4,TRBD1,TGTGCCAGCAGTTACAGTAGGACAGGGAATGAAAAACTGTTTTTT,CASSYSRTGNEKLFF
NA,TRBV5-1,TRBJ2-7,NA,TGCGCCAGCAGCTTCCAATCCACCGAGCAGTACTTC,CASSFQSTEQYF
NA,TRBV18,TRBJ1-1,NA,TGTGCCAGCTCACCTGGACGCTTTATTGAAGCTTTCTTT,CASSPGRFIEAFF
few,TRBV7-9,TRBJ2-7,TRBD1,TGTGCCAGCAGCTACCCAGGGGACAGGGTTGTGGACGAGCAGTACTTC,CASSYPGDRVVDEQYF
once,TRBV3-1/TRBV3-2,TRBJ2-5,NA,TGTGCCAGCAGCCAAGATTTCGGGGCGGAGACCCAGTACTTC,CASSQDFGAETQYF
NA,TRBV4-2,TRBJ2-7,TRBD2,TGTGCCAGCAGCCAAGATGCCCTCGCGGGAGCCGACGAGCAGTACTTC,CASSQDALAGADEQYF
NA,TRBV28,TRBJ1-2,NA,TGTGCCAGCAGCTCTCCCTCCGGAATCTATGGCTACACCTTC,CASSSPSGIYGYTF